This paragraph reports one T cell receptor beta chain. TCRdb's copy holds only in-frame clones and misses some; the assay was immunoSEQ multiplex PCR. The sample yields 50,000 to 55,000 clones, nearly 95% seen once. This entry belongs to a study of T cell changes during pregnancy in multiple sclerosis. The sequence was collected from a female donor with multiple sclerosis, enrolled in a pregnancy study. The sample consisted of CD4+ T cells from peripheral blood mononuclear cells, taken in the third trimester of pregnancy.

CDR3 coding DNA: TGTGCCAGCAGCCCCGGACAGGGGCCTAATTCACCCCTCCACTTT. Amino acids: CASSPGQGPNSPLHF. The rearrangement links TRBV7-3 to TRBJ1-6; 9 nucleotides line up with TRBD1. CDR1 and CDR2 from the germline V gene are SGHTA and FQGTGA. The CDR3 spans 15 residues. Losses at the gene ends were 5 bases for V and 6 bases for J; bases not matched to a gene: 5. Combining the CDR3 with reference TRBV7-3 and TRBJ1-6 gives the whole variable domain GAGVSQTPSNKVTEKGKYVELRCDPISGHTALYWYRQSLGQGPEFLIYFQGTGAADDSGLPNDRFFAVRPEGSVSTLKIQRTERGDSAVYLCASSPGQGPNSPLHFGNGTRLTVT.